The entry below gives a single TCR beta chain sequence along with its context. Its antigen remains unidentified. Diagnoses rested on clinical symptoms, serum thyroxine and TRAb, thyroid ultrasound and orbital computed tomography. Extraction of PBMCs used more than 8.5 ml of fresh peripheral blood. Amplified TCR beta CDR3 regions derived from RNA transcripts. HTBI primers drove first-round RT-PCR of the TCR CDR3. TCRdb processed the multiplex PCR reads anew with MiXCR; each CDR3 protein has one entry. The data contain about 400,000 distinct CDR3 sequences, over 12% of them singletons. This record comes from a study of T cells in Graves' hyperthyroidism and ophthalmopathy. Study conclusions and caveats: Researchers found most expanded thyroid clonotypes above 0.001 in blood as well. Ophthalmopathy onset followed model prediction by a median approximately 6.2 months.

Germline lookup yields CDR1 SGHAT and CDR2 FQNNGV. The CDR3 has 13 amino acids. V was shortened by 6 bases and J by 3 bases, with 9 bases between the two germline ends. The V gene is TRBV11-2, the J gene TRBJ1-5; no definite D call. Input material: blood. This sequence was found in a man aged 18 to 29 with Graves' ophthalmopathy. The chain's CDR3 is CASRDESNQPQHF. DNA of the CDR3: TGTGCCAGCAGGGACGAATCCAATCAGCCCCAGCATTTT.